This T cell receptor beta chain comes out of a study of tumor-infiltrating lymphocytes in primary liver carcinoma. Study-level information: Through surgical resection, the patients' primary liver carcinoma was treated. Staging of the tumors gave T1-T3 N0M0, with widths of roughly 4.2 to 11 cm.

Whole-study findings and limits: Relative to blood, tumors carried a significantly larger fraction of the repertoire in their top 250 clones (p = 0.039). The overlap of tumor-adjacent and tumor-blood pairs was smaller than that of tumor region pairs.

To note about this clonotype: Its cognate antigen is unknown. Sequence at one end of the junction differs from germline and may be a read error.

A primer in the constant region served to generate TCR beta cDNA from about 480 ng of total RNA. Libraries covering TCR beta were generated through three nested multiplex PCR rounds (using a slightly modified ARM-PCR). The first two PCR rounds used TRBV1-TRBV30 forward primers with a C-beta reverse primer, 10 to 11 cycles each. A single record per CDR3 protein comes from TCRdb applying MiXCR to the multiplex PCR reads. Of 150,000 to 200,000 distinct CDR3 sequences listed, roughly three fifths were seen once; the top ten hold 72%. Germline CDR1 reads SGHVS; CDR2 reads FQNEAQ. The CDR3 length is 16 residues. Germline DNA was also extracted, and blood RNA was taken from unsorted whole blood.

The sample was peripheral blood. The rearrangement uses TRBV7-8 and TRBJ2-4, with D perhaps TRBD2 (5 bases). The source is a man aged 35-49 years with primary liver carcinoma and hepatitis B virus infection. The CDR3 DNA reads TGTGCCAGCAGCCAGGATTTATCTCTAGCCAGAAACATTCAGTACTTC. It yields the protein CASSQDLSLARNIQYF.